The present entry profiles one TCR beta chain with its context. The target antigen is unknown. V shed 5 bases and J shed 7 bases, with 12 bases lying between them. The germline V gene has CDR1 MNHEY and CDR2 SMNVEV (reference sequence). This CDR3 region has 12 residues. This entry comes from a study of shared clonotypes between healthy human individuals. As for the study in general: The plates for each donor numbered three CD4 naive, three CD4 memory, two CD8 naive and one CD8 memory. Findings of the study overall: Naive subsets tended to show greater estimated richness than memory subsets. Non-shared clonotypes showed lower generation probabilities than clonotypes common to all four donors.

Clones were read by immunoSEQ multiplex PCR, and TCRdb kept only the in-frame ones, dropping some. The table lists millions of clones, about 92% of them singletons. The naive CD8 population came from CD45RO-negative cells selected for CCR7, without terminally differentiated effector memory CD45RA+ cells. The receptor was isolated from a man younger than 30 in good health. Some clones in this sample may be carry-over from other donors' samples. The chain couples TRBV27 to TRBJ2-7; D is unresolved. The sequencing input was naive CD8+ T cells from PBMCs. CDR3 bases: TGTGCCAGCAGTGCCGGGTTGGGAGAGCAGTACTTC. Protein product: CASSAGLGEQYF.